These 8 T cell receptor beta chains were all obtained from the same sample, sequenced in a study of metastatic and nonmetastatic thyroid tumors. MiXCR reprocessed the PCR reads for TCRdb. The sample has around 25,000 clones, 15% seen once. Every patient underwent thyroid surgery untreated. Input material: blood. These receptors all come from a female donor with papillary thyroid cancer or a benign thyroid nodule (not recorded which). Some clones in this sample may be carry-over from other donors' samples.

This clone was found many times. J is TRBJ1-5 and V is TRBV12-3 or TRBV12-4; D is undetermined. V was pared by 4 bases and J by 0 bases, with 13 bases between. CDR3 size: 16 residues. In DNA form, the CDR3 reads TGTGCCAGCAGTTCGGACCGACGAGGTAGCAATCAGCCCCAGCATTTT. Translated, it gives CASSSDRRGSNQPQHF.

This clone was seen more than once but under ten times. Germline is not matched at one junction end, which may reflect a read error. The chain has TRBV2 and TRBJ1-5; TRBD1 might be the D (6 bases). In germline, CDR1 is SNHLY, CDR2 FYNNEI. The CDR3 length is 15 residues. The CDR3 sequence is CASIEREQGVQPQHF. The DNA for the CDR3 is TGTGCCAGCATTGAACGTGAACAGGGTGTACAGCCCCAGCATTTT.

This clone was picked up many times. This chain connects TRBV19 to TRBJ2-7; 8 bases align to TRBD2. The CDR3 is 13 amino acids. Germline CDR1 and CDR2: LNHDA and SQIVND (reference sequence). V shed 6 bases and J 6 bases; nucleotides not matched to a gene: 7. The CDR3 DNA is TGTGCCAGTAGCGCTAGCGGGCAATCCGAGCAGTACTTC. It encodes CASSASGQSEQYF.

This clone showed up many times. The V call is TRBV5-6, the J call TRBJ2-5, with D possibly being TRBD2 (5 bases). Germline-derived CDR1 and CDR2 are SGHDT and YYEEEE. V was clipped by 0 bases and J by 5 bases, with 17 bases between them. This CDR3 is built from 16 residues. The CDR3 DNA reads as TGTGCCAGCAGCTTGGCCGAGGGATTCTTTAGGGAGACCCAGTACTTC. It specifies CASSLAEGFFRETQYF.

This clone was recorded at least ten times. The rearrangement links TRBV28 to TRBJ1-5; D is possibly TRBD1 (6 bases). CDR1 is MDHEN and CDR2 is SYDVKM in the germline V gene. CDR3 length: 15 residues. V was cut by 8 bases and J by 2 bases, with 16 bases left in between. The CDR3 sequence is CASEMGAWGNQPQHF. In DNA form, the CDR3 reads TGTGCCAGCGAGATGGGGGCCTGGGGCAATCAGCCCCAGCATTTT.

This clone occurred many times. The V and J genes are TRBV5-4 and TRBJ1-2, with 7 positions matching TRBD1. The CDR3 runs to 14 residues. The germline CDR1 and CDR2 sequences are SGHNT and YYREEE (reference sequence). The V and J ends lost 1 base and 3 bases, in that order; junction bases with no gene match: 3. CDR3 DNA sequence: TGTGCCAGCAGCTTGAAGGGGGCGGACTATGGCTACACCTTC. Translating gives CASSLKGADYGYTF.

Points on this clone: Since a much larger clone is just one base distant, this may be a read error. Different DNA sequences within this sample yield the same CDR3. The chain employs TRBV11-2 and TRBJ1-1; unclear D gene. From germline, CDR1 is SGHAT and CDR2 FQNNGV. V shed 5 bases and J shed 3 bases, with 10 bases lying between them. The CDR3 consists of 13 residues. CDR3 sequence: CASSPPEDTEAFF. The CDR3 DNA reads TGTGCCAGCAGCCCCCCGGAAGACACTGAAGCTTTCTTT. The full variable domain, rest sourced from reference TRBV11-2 and TRBJ1-1, is EAGVAQSPRYKIIEKRQSVAFWCNPISGHATLYWYQQILGQGPKLLIQFQNNGVVDDSQLPKDRFSAERLKGVDSTLKIQPAKLEDSAVYLCASSPPEDTEAFFGQGTRLTVV.

Of note for this clone: This could be a read error, since a much larger clone is one nucleotide away. This chain uses TRBV28 with TRBJ1-2; D gene ambiguous. Germline assignment: CDR1 MDHEN and CDR2 SYDVKM. CDR3 length equals 13 residues. In DNA, the CDR3 is TGTGCCAGCGGTTTCTCTACGGGGAGTGACTACACCTTC. This codes for CASGFSTGSDYTF.